This is a list of T cell receptor beta chains from one sample in a study of T cell responses to AZD1222 COVID-19 vaccine. Data came from immunoSEQ multiplex PCR; TCRdb stores just in-frame clones and leaves some out. The sample has 95,000 to 150,000 clones, approximately 90% seen once; the top ten hold 14% to 15%. This sample comprised peripheral blood, obtained on day 0 of AZD1222 vaccination. The receptors shown here come from an adult in good health. Both conserved end residues are trimmed from each CDR3.

j_call v_call cdr3_aa
TRBJ1-3 TRBV29-1 SGETGNTIY
TRBJ2-1 TRBV11-2 ASSPSSGIYNEQF
TRBJ2-7 TRBV7-9 ASSVQGYHEQY
TRBJ1-1 TRBV27 ASSPTGVNTEAF
TRBJ1-2 TRBV2 ASSVVGQGTNGYT
TRBJ2-5 TRBV19 ASSNNRNGPPRTQY
TRBJ2-6 TRBV10-2 ASSERTGSGANVLT
TRBJ1-1 TRBV25-1 ASSVTGGTSAEAF
TRBJ1-2 TRBV5-6 ASSLYGTAFYGYT
TRBJ1-1 TRBV30 ASTLMGEAF
TRBJ1-2 TRBV18 ASSPGQGVVDGYT
TRBJ2-5 TRBV7-9 ASILRAGETQY
TRBJ2-7 TRBV14 ASSDGLAAYEQY
TRBJ1-1 TRBV5-8 ASTLRGGGIRRNTEAF
TRBJ1-1 TRBV6-5 ASSFGTGGYTEAF
TRBJ1-5 TRBV5-4 ASSLGGSNQPQH
TRBJ2-7 TRBV20-1 SASRDPGTFSPSYEQY
TRBJ1-1 TRBV7-2 ASSLAEGVGTEAF
TRBJ1-1 TRBV7-2 ASSLYEGLNTEAF
TRBJ2-7 TRBV3-1/TRBV3-2 ASSAGTGSYEQY
TRBJ1-1 TRBV27 ASRSPRGHNTEAF
TRBJ2-1 TRBV27 ASSSLGQGDNEQF
TRBJ1-6 TRBV27 ASSGGQGLGSPLH